These 9 T cell receptor beta chains were all obtained from the same sample, sequenced in a study of breast tumors, draining lymph nodes, adjacent tissues. In TCRdb, the multiplex PCR reads were re-called with MiXCR into one record per CDR3 protein. This sample has under 250,000 distinct CDR3 sequences, with roughly 30% found just once. The lymph nodes were axillary draining lymph nodes from breast cancer patients. Sequenced sample: axillary lymph node tissue. The receptors shown here come from a female donor with breast cancer. Some clones in this sample may be carry-over from other donors' samples.

Comments on this clonotype: This clone may be a read error of a much larger clone one base away. V is TRBV28 and J is TRBJ1-5; 7 bases map to TRBD1. The CDR3 covers 14 residues. Germline lookup yields CDR1 MDHEN and CDR2 SYDVKM. This chain's CDR3 is CVSSNRGKGQPQHF. In DNA, the CDR3 is TGTGTCAGCAGTAACAGGGGTAAGGGGCAGCCCCAGCATTTT.

This clonotype has at least ten counts. CDR3 DNA sequence: TGTGCCAGCGGTAGCTATGGCTACACCTTC. Its protein is CASGSYGYTF. The rearrangement joins TRBV6-6 to TRBJ1-2; D unclear. The CDR3 length is 10 residues. V was clipped by 8 bases and J by 4 bases, with 5 bases between them. The germline V gene encodes CDR1 MNHNY and CDR2 SVGAGI (reference sequence).

This clonotype appeared many times. CDR3 DNA sequence: TGTGCCACCCTTATGGGCTACACCTTC. Translating it yields CATLMGYTF. The rearrangement links TRBV24-1 to TRBJ1-2; D is uncertain. Trimming stripped 9 bases from V and 8 bases from J, with 6 bases between. The length of the CDR3 is 9 residues. Germline values: CDR1 KGHDR, CDR2 SFDVKD.

This clonotype came up a few times. The genes are TRBV5-5 and TRBJ1-1; tentatively, D is TRBD1 (6 bases). The length of the CDR3 is 15 residues. Germline CDR1 reads SGHKS; CDR2 reads YYEKEE (reference sequence). The V end lost 1 base, the J end lost 4 bases, and 14 bases lay between the germline ends. The CDR3 DNA reads as TGTGCCAGCAGCTTGAGTAACAGGGATAGCACTGAAGCTTTCTTT. This sequence encodes CASSLSNRDSTEAFF. Based on the CDR3 plus reference TRBV5-5 and TRBJ1-1, the full variable domain is DAGVTQSPTHLIKTRGQQVTLRCSPISGHKSVSWYQQVLGQGPQFIFQYYEKEERGRGNFPDRFSARQFPNYSSELNVNALLLGDSALYLCASSLSNRDSTEAFFGQGTRLTVV.

In the case of this clonotype: This clone may be a read error of a much larger clone one base away. The CDR3 is CASSYGAGGGQYF. CDR3 DNA: TGTGCCAGCAGTTACGGTGCGGGAGGGGGGCAGTACTTC. The chain is built from TRBV6-2 or TRBV6-3 and TRBJ2-7; 9 bases match TRBD2. The junction had 5 bases not matched to a gene; V was cut back by 2 bases and J by 9 bases. The CDR3 has 13 amino acids. The germline gives CDR1 MNHEY, CDR2 SVGEGT.

Ten or more counts support this clonotype. The chain recombines TRBV20-1 with TRBJ2-1; maybe TRBD2 (6 bases). V lost 0 bases and J lost 7, with 19 bases in between. This CDR3 comprises 16 residues. Germline-derived CDR1 and CDR2 are DFQATT and SNEGSKA (reference sequence). CDR3 nucleotide sequence: TGCAGTGCTAGAGATCCATTTAGCGGCGCGGGGAATGAGCAGTTCTTC. Its protein is CSARDPFSGAGNEQFF.

This clonotype was counted many times. The rearrangement uses TRBV6-2 or TRBV6-3 and TRBJ1-2, with D possibly TRBD1 on 6 matching bases. In germline, CDR1 is MNHEY, CDR2 SVGEGT. V shed 7 bases and J shed 8 bases, with 17 bases lying between them. CDR3 size: 13 residues. The CDR3 DNA follows: TGTGCCAGCAATTCCCCCCCGGGGGCAGGCTACACCTTC. It specifies CASNSPPGAGYTF.

This clonotype was found many times. This sequence joins TRBV7-6 and TRBJ2-3; D remains ambiguous. Germline V gene sequence: CDR1 SGHVS, CDR2 FNYEAQ. The CDR3 loop spans 11 amino acids. V lost 1 base and J 7 bases, leaving 3 bases between the germline ends. This CDR3 reads CASSLGNTQYF. Here the CDR3 DNA reads TGTGCCAGCAGCTTAGGCAATACGCAGTATTTT.

This clonotype came up many times. One end of the junction does not line up with germline, which may come from a read error. The genes are TRBV24-1 and TRBJ2-5; D ambiguous. This CDR3 comprises 13 residues. CDR1 and CDR2 from the germline V gene are KGHDR and SFDVKD. The CDR3 protein is CAASDFNQETQYF. The DNA of the CDR3 is TGTGCCGCCAGTGATTTCAATCAAGAGACCCAGTACTTC.